This T cell receptor beta chain was profiled in a study of blood T cell repertoires in COVID-19. Background on the study: COVID-19 samples, acute and convalescent, were from the United States, Italy and Spain. Nucleic acid was either cDNA or gDNA, and it came from T cells, B-cell-depleted T cells, or PBMCs.

In the source study's methods: The assay estimated nucleated cells by amplifying reference gene primers. Generated by immunoSEQ multiplex PCR, the TCRdb table keeps only in-frame clones and is missing some. The DNA gave D and trimming, while V, J and clone size come from that table. The sample has under 85,000 clones; 82% are singletons. Germline V gene lookup returns CDR1 MNHEY and CDR2 SVGAGI. V lost 6 bases to trimming and J lost 7 bases; unmatched junction nucleotides: 6. This CDR3 comprises 13 residues. The sequenced sample was peripheral blood. The chain couples TRBV6-5 to TRBJ1-5, with 7 bases identical to TRBD1. The receptor was isolated from a man in his fifties with acute or convalescent COVID-19. CDR3 region: CASSYTGAQPQHF. CDR3 DNA sequence: TGTGCCAGCAGCTACACAGGGGCCCAGCCCCAGCATTTT.